Included here is one T cell receptor (beta chain) sequence, with context. Its antigen remains unidentified. No quality values exist for individual bases; no much larger clone is one base distant. Using the immunoSEQ two-step multiplex PCR at survey-level depth, TRB CDR3 regions were amplified from genomic DNA. Synthetic inline TR CDR3 controls covering all V-J pairings were spiked into each PCR so that template counts could be estimated and amplification bias removed. Reads went through processing to reduce amplification and sequencing bias, and quantification was done against synthetic TR CDR3 analogs. On the authors' methods: Raw data were processed in ImmunoSEQ Analyzer, removing out-of-frame sequences and CDR3s with stop codons, and genes were named by IMGT nomenclature. Normalized Shannon entropy, defined as 1 minus Pielou's evenness, was used to summarize repertoire diversity. Two TRB sequences were counted as identical only if the two sequences had the same V gene, J gene and CDR3. Public PML clonotypes were defined as CDR3s shared by two or more PML-onset samples but absent from earlier samples, from controls, and from public databases. CDR3 amino acid composition by position was analyzed with Skylign using the observed count method. TCRdb retrieved this table from immuneACCESS and kept in-frame rearrangements only. Not all clones are present; in checked studies, unresolved V genes account for under half, and no reason is known for the remainder. V, J and clone size derive from that table, while D and trimming were established from the DNA sequence. The table for this sample lists 20,000 to 30,000 clones; approximately 90% of them were counted only once. The top ten hold around 2.5% of the sample.

This entry is derived from a study of multiple sclerosis patients with progressive multifocal leukoencephalopathy (dated by TCRdb to about 2019). Study-level background: Peripheral T and B cells were examined in MS patients who developed PML (4 under natalizumab, 1 after alemtuzumab) and in treated patients who did not develop PML. Two natalizumab-treated patients who later developed PML were followed longitudinally from before therapy through 6 and 12 months to PML onset. The goal was to find JC virus-specific or public T-cell expansions that arose at the time of PML onset. What the research found in general, with its limitations: Only PML patients had TRB clones above 0.5% frequency, but the clones expanded at PML onset were already present before and during natalizumab therapy. The analysis covered only peripheral blood, although cerebrospinal fluid or brain lymphocytes might be more informative for natalizumab-associated PML. When PML developed, no shared TRBV or TRBJ gene usage and no preferred TRBV-TRBJ pairings were found. In most PML patients, lower normalized Shannon entropy suggested less diverse TRB repertoires, while the natalizumab-treated controls had values close to 1. Given the small, descriptive cohort, it remained unclear whether the study findings reflect JC virus infection or general immunocompromise.

V is reduced by 3 bases and J by 0 bases, leaving a spacing of 9 bases between them. Inclusive of the bounding cysteine and phenylalanine, the CDR3 is 15 residues long. Kept here is only the CDR3 DNA, which spans 45 bases and is read in frame from base 1. The germline V gene provides CDR1 MNHEY and CDR2 SVGAGI. The time point tag for this specimen amounts to: around eleven months of natalizumab therapy. Per the publication, the treatment or condition label means: on natalizumab therapy at sampling. Controls were about 5 natalizumab-treated MS patients who did not develop PML, sampled longitudinally. Every listed patient had earlier received interferon beta, and every PML patient was female. Blood samples at T1 and T2 were obtained at 6 and 12 months of natalizumab therapy, respectively. Ficoll-Hypaque density gradient centrifugation was used to isolate peripheral blood mononuclear cells.

This chain is built from TRBV6-5 and TRBJ2-1; the D gene is unclear. This TCR derives from a young man with multiple sclerosis. This specimen was PBMCs, taken from a patient treated with natalizumab. At the DNA level, the sequence is TGTGCCAGCAGTTATGACGGTAGCTCCTACAATGAGCAGTTCTTC. Its product reads: CASSYDGSSYNEQFF.